The entry below gives a single T cell receptor (beta chain) sequence along with its context. What it binds is not known. TCRdb's table, derived via immunoSEQ multiplex PCR, lists solely in-frame clones and lacks some. The data hold over 50,000 clones, with approximately 86% observed a single time. CDR1 is SGDLS and CDR2 is YYNGEE in the germline V gene. This CDR3 has 13 residues. V lost 5 bases to trimming and J lost 2 bases; unmatched junction nucleotides: 3. The sample belongs to a study of PD-1 blockade in classical Hodgkin lymphoma. Background on the study: Patients had nivolumab dosed at 3 mg/kg, delivered intravenously every 2 weeks. Overall study findings and caveats: Baseline diversity resembling that of newly diagnosed patients was seen in complete responders. Before treatment, TCR diversity in newly diagnosed patients was reportedly lower than in healthy donors.

Documented time point: cycle 4 day 1 (C4D1), after about 6 weeks of nivolumab. Relapse after autologous stem cell transplantation occurred in every patient, and brentuximab vedotin exposure varied. This clonotype was sampled from a human donor with classical Hodgkin lymphoma. The chain recombines TRBV9 with TRBJ2-5; 7 bases map to TRBD1. The input for sequencing was peripheral blood mononuclear cells (PBMCs), taken before the fourth cycle of nivolumab. CDR3 in amino acids: CASSGDRQETQYF. The CDR3 region has the DNA TGTGCCAGCAGTGGGGACAGACAAGAGACCCAGTACTTC.